Detailed here is one T cell receptor (beta chain). The data were taken from a study of control samples from healthy donors and cancer patients. Germline V CDR1 and CDR2: LNHNV, YYDKDF (reference sequence). This CDR3 has 14 amino acids. Trimming removed 3 bases at V and 6 bases at J, with 9 bases between. The repertoire was sequenced with immunoSEQ multiplex PCR; TCRdb's copy has only in-frame clones and lacks some. Among some 120,000 clones listed, over 85% were seen once. This chain joins TRBV15 and TRBJ1-6, with D possibly being TRBD1 (5 bases). The sample taken for sequencing was blood. This TCR came from a man aged 25-45 years in good health. For the CDR3, the DNA is TGTGCCACCAGCAGGTCACAGGTTAATTCACCCCTCCACTTT. This encodes CATSRSQVNSPLHF.